The following is a T cell receptor (beta chain) sequence with its context. Its antigen is currently unknown. The sample is drawn from a study of cytomegalovirus exposure and HLA in healthy donors. Study-wide findings and caveats: Researchers catalogued 164 TCR beta chains as cytomegalovirus-associated. Most TCR sequences were seen very rarely across donors, but some public TCRs occurred in many. First-cohort TCR clusters were later found to tend to co-occur in the roughly 110 validation repertoires.

Profiling relied on immunoSEQ multiplex PCR, and the TCRdb table lists in-frame clones only, not all of them. There are fewer than 300,000 clones in the sample; roughly 90% occur only once, and approximately 0.9% lies in the top ten. The CDR3 consists of 15 residues. Trimming took 2 bases from V and 5 from J; bases not matched to a gene: 7. Germline V gene data show CDR1 as SGDLS and CDR2 as YYNGEE. The clonotype comes from a woman in her late teens or twenties in good health and CMV-seronegative. The chain employs TRBV9 and TRBJ1-2, with TRBD1 matching 9 bases. Sequenced sample: PBMCs. This CDR3 is CASSVRQGEGYGYTF. CDR3 sequence (DNA): TGTGCCAGCAGCGTCAGACAGGGGGAGGGTTATGGCTACACCTTC.